The source of this T cell receptor (beta chain) is a study of OX40 agonist ivuxolimab in advanced cancers. Study-wide context: The study gave patients intravenous ivuxolimab at 0.01 to 10 mg/kg every 2 weeks. Those treated in dose escalation had hepatocellular carcinoma, melanoma, renal cell cancer or head and neck cancer. Findings of the study overall: Individuals who were partial responders at 0.1-3.0 mg/kg had clonal expansion that ranked among the lowest.

The CDR3 has 14 amino acids. The germline V gene encodes CDR1 MNHNY and CDR2 SVGAGI (reference sequence). The V and J ends lost 5 bases and 7 bases, in that order; junction bases with no gene match: 10. Samples were taken at baseline and on day 1 of cycles 4 and 7. Produced via immunoSEQ multiplex PCR; TCRdb's table is partial and in-frame only. Here the sample spans approximately 23,000 clones, approximately 80% being singletons. This clone showed up just once. The antigen is undetermined. The TCR comes from an adult with an advanced solid tumor such as melanoma, head and neck, liver or kidney cancer. The sequencing used CD4+ or CD8+ T cells sorted from blood, collected in a trial of the OX40 agonist ivuxolimab. J is TRBJ2-7 and V is TRBV6-6; TRBD2 matches 8 bases. CDR3 bases: TGTGCCAGCAGTCCCAAGCGGGGGCCGGGGGAGCAGTACTTC. Encoded protein: CASSPKRGPGEQYF.